The next 18 T cell receptor beta chains were all read from a single sample in a study of shared clonotypes between healthy human individuals. The data were produced by immunoSEQ multiplex PCR, yet TCRdb's version contains in-frame clones alone and is incomplete. The repertoire holds hundreds of thousands of clones, with approximately 95% as singletons. The naive CD8 fraction comprised CD45RO-negative cells positively selected for CCR7 and excluded terminally differentiated effector memory CD45RA+ cells. Sequencing was carried out using naive CD8+ T cells sorted from blood. These receptors were collected from a woman in her twenties or thirties in good health.

The sample holds one count of this clone. V usage is TRBV14 and J usage is TRBJ2-7, with D perhaps TRBD1 (5 bases). Germline CDR1 and CDR2: SGHDN and FVKESK. The CDR3 has 16 amino acids. V was shortened by 1 base and J by 4 bases, with 17 bases between the two germline ends. The CDR3 sequence: CASSQGRGRVQYEQYF. The CDR3 bases are TGTGCCAGCAGCCAAGGACGCGGCAGGGTACAATACGAGCAGTACTTC.

J is TRBJ2-7 and V is TRBV2, with 7 bases that match TRBD2. Trimming removed 0 bases from V and 6 bases from J; junction bases left unmatched: 8. The CDR3 loop spans 15 amino acids. Germline-derived CDR1 and CDR2 are SNHLY and FYNNEI. The CDR3 coding sequence is TGTGCCAGCAGTGAAGCGGGAGGGCCAACGGGCGAGCAGTACTTC. Translation: CASSEAGGPTGEQYF. The full variable domain, completed using reference TRBV2 and TRBJ2-7, is EPEVTQTPSHQVTQMGQEVILRCVPISNHLYFYWYRQILGQKVEFLVSFYNNEISEKSEIFDDQFSVERPDGSNFTLKIRSTKLEDSAMYFCASSEAGGPTGEQYFGPGTRLTVT.

This clone was recorded only once. The chain couples TRBV25-1 to TRBJ2-5; D is unclear. With 3 bases removed from V and 5 bases from J, the gap between germline ends came to 4 bases. The CDR3 spans 11 residues. CDR1 MGHDK and CDR2 SYGVNS come from the germline V gene. The CDR3 loop is CASSEGETQYF. CDR3 sequence (DNA): TGTGCCAGCAGTGAGGGGGAGACCCAGTACTTC.

This chain uses TRBV7-9 with TRBJ2-5, with unresolved D. This CDR3 is built from 15 residues. Trimming cost V 3 bases and J 5 bases, with 16 bases left between them. Germline V CDR1 and CDR2: SEHNR, FQNEAQ (reference sequence). The CDR3 sequence is CASSFDASGLETQYF. In DNA form, the CDR3 reads TGTGCCAGCAGCTTCGACGCCTCGGGTTTGGAGACCCAGTACTTC.

This clone was found once. The chain links TRBV7-8 to TRBJ2-1, with 7 bases identical to TRBD1. Looked up from germline, CDR1 is SGHVS and CDR2 is FQNEAQ. Losses at the gene ends were 3 bases for V and 4 bases for J; bases not matched to a gene: 6. The CDR3 is 15 residues long. The CDR3 DNA sequence: TGTGCCAGCAGCTTGACAGGGACCAATTACAATGAGCAGTTCTTC. Translation: CASSLTGTNYNEQFF. Filled out from reference TRBV7-8 and TRBJ2-1, the complete variable domain reads GAGVSQSPRYKVAKRGQDVALRCDPISGHVSLFWYQQALGQGPEFLTYFQNEAQLDKSGLPSDRFFAERPEGSVSTLKIQRTQQEDSAVYLCASSLTGTNYNEQFFGPGTRLTVL.

This clone was counted a few times. The DNA of the CDR3 is TGTGCCAGCCTCATCCAGGGGGCTGGCTACGAGCAGTACTTC. Its protein product is CASLIQGAGYEQYF. V gene TRBV2 combines with J gene TRBJ2-7; 8 bases line up with TRBD1. The CDR3 runs to 14 residues. Trimming took 8 bases from V and 3 from J; bases not matched to a gene: 9. CDR1 and CDR2 from the germline V gene are SNHLY and FYNNEI.

The gene calls are TRBV10-3 and TRBJ1-1; D remains ambiguous. The V end lost 7 bases, the J end lost 1 base, and 7 bases lay between the germline ends. Germline V lookup: CDR1 ENHRY, CDR2 SYGVKD. The CDR3 extends over 12 amino acids. CDR3 region: CAIKEWNTEAFF. In DNA, the CDR3 is TGTGCCATCAAAGAGTGGAACACTGAAGCTTTCTTT.

J is TRBJ2-4 and V is TRBV15; weak D call: TRBD1 (6 bases). The V gene's germline CDR1 is LNHNV and CDR2 YYDKDF (reference sequence). Trimming took off 0 bases at V and 8 bases at J, with 14 bases between the two ends. The CDR3 consists of 15 residues. Written as DNA, the CDR3 is TGTGCCACCAGCAGAGATGGAGCAGGGGAGTACATTCAGTACTTC. Its protein is CATSRDGAGEYIQYF.

This chain joins TRBV28 and TRBJ1-5, with D unclear. The CDR3 loop spans 12 amino acids. Looked up from germline, CDR1 is MDHEN and CDR2 is SYDVKM. Trimming took 1 base from V and 9 from J, leaving 7 bases between them. CDR3 nucleotides: TGTGCCAGCAGTTTATCGGGTCGGCCCCAGCATTTT. It encodes CASSLSGRPQHF.

The chain employs TRBV19 and TRBJ1-1, with a possible D match to TRBD1 (5 bases). This CDR3 region has 17 residues. Germline CDR1 and CDR2: LNHDA and SQIVND (reference sequence). Trimming stripped 0 bases from V and 6 bases from J, with 20 bases between. The CDR3 region is CASSIDFGFARVAEAFF. CDR3 in DNA: TGTGCCAGTAGTATAGATTTTGGGTTCGCCAGGGTGGCTGAAGCTTTCTTT.

The gene calls are TRBV4-1 and TRBJ2-7; the D gene could be TRBD1 or TRBD2 (5 bases each). Trimming left V 4 bases short and J 4 bases short, with 14 bases between. The CDR3 extends over 14 amino acids. Germline V lookup: CDR1 MGHRA, CDR2 YSYEKL. The CDR3 DNA is TGCGCCAGCAGCCCCGGGACGAATAAGTACGAGCAGTACTTC. It encodes CASSPGTNKYEQYF.

This clone was found a few times. The V call is TRBV2, the J call TRBJ2-2; no clear D gene. The germline V gene has CDR1 SNHLY and CDR2 FYNNEI. V lost 5 bases and J lost 0, with 10 bases in between. The CDR3 is 15 residues long. CDR3 bases: TGTGCCAGCAGTACGGGTATCGCGAACACCGGGGAGCTGTTTTTT. Encoded protein: CASSTGIANTGELFF. Variable domain in full (rest from reference TRBV2 and TRBJ2-2): EPEVTQTPSHQVTQMGQEVILRCVPISNHLYFYWYRQILGQKVEFLVSFYNNEISEKSEIFDDQFSVERPDGSNFTLKIRSTKLEDSAMYFCASSTGIANTGELFFGEGSRLTVL.

The chain combines TRBV6-5 with TRBJ2-5; D gene unclear. The J call may be in error: the DNA end matches TRBJ2-7 better. The CDR3 loop spans 14 amino acids. CDR1 is MNHEY, CDR2 SVGAGI, per germline. DNA for the CDR3: TGTGCCAGCAGTTATGGGCATAGCTCCTACGAGCAGTACTTC. The encoded protein is CASSYGHSSYEQYF.

This clone was picked up a small number of times. Other DNA sequences in the sample encode the same CDR3. The rearrangement uses TRBV9 and TRBJ2-7, with unresolved D. CDR3 length: 13 residues. V was shortened by 0 bases and J by 3 bases, with 7 bases between the two germline ends. Germline CDR1 SGDLS, CDR2 YYNGEE. CDR3 sequence: CASSVGKGYEQYF. The CDR3 DNA reads as TGTGCCAGCAGCGTAGGTAAGGGCTACGAGCAGTACTTC.

This clone was counted once. The chain has TRBV28 and TRBJ2-5; possible D gene TRBD1, 5 bases. The DNA end lines up better with TRBJ2-7; the J call may be wrong. The CDR3 sequence is 12 residues long. Germline CDR1 and CDR2: MDHEN and SYDVKM. CDR3 protein: CASTQGSYEQYF. CDR3 coding DNA: TGTGCCAGCACGCAGGGCTCCTACGAGCAGTACTTC.

This chain links TRBV4-2 with TRBJ2-5; D remains ambiguous. The germline gives CDR1 LGHNA, CDR2 YNFKEQ. The V end lost 10 bases, the J end lost 1 base, and 10 bases lay between the germline ends. This CDR3 has 12 residues. The CDR3, as DNA: TGTGCCACCTTAGATTCCCAAGAGACCCAGTACTTC. Protein sequence: CATLDSQETQYF.

This chain connects TRBV19 to TRBJ1-5; no reliable D call. Trimming took off 3 bases at V and 5 bases at J, with 8 bases between the two ends. CDR3 length equals 13 residues. CDR1 and CDR2 from the germline V gene are LNHDA and SQIVND (reference sequence). DNA for the CDR3: TGTGCCAGTAGTATTATGGAAGATCAGCCCCAGCATTTT. Translation gives CASSIMEDQPQHF.

The chain carries TRBV6-5 and TRBJ2-1; weak D call: TRBD2 (6 bases). The germline V and J ends were trimmed by 6 bases and 7 bases, with 13 bases remaining between them. Germline V gives CDR1 MNHEY, CDR2 SVGAGI. The CDR3 runs to 13 residues. The CDR3 bases are TGTGCCAGCAGCGTCCCGGGGGTGAATGAGCAGTTCTTC. This translates into CASSVPGVNEQFF.